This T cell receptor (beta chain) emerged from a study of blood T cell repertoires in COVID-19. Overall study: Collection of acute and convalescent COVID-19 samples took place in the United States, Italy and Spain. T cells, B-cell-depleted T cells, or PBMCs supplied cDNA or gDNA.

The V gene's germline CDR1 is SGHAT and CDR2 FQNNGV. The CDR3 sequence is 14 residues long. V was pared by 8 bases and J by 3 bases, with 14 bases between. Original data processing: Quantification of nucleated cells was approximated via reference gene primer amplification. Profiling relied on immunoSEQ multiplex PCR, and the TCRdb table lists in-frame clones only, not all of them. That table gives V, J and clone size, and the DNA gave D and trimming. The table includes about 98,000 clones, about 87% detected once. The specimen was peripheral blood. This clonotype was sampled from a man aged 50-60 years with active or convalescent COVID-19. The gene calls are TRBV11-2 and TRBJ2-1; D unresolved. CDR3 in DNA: TGTGCCAGCCGTAGATCCTCTAACTACAATGAGCAGTTCTTC. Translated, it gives CASRRSSNYNEQFF.